Listed below are T cell receptor beta chains from one sample, sequenced in a study of blood T cell repertoires in COVID-19. Sequencing used immunoSEQ multiplex PCR; TCRdb keeps in-frame clones, though not all of them. Among 150,000 to 200,000 clones listed, 80% were seen once. Sequencing was performed on PBMCs or T cells enriched from blood (not recorded which). These receptor sequences come from a man aged 40-55 years who had recovered from COVID-19. The CDR3 runs from the conserved cysteine through the conserved F or W. A D gene is named only where the DNA matches it firmly. Not all rows give a size; the values are once, few, many and, for expanded clones, a class.

>-|-|TRBV27|TRBJ2-1
CASSLEGAGYNEQFF
TGTGCCAGCAGTTTGGAGGGGGCGGGCTACAATGAGCAGTTCTTC
>-|TRBD2|TRBV28|TRBJ2-1
CASSYSGVSYNEQFF
TGTGCCAGCAGTTATAGCGGGGTCTCCTACAATGAGCAGTTCTTC
>few|TRBD1|TRBV27|TRBJ1-2
CASSKSGGRYGYTF
TGTGCCAGCAGTAAATCAGGGGGTCGGTATGGCTACACCTTC
>-|-|TRBV14|TRBJ1-2
CASSQARRMSSLYGYTF
TGTGCCAGCAGCCAAGCCCGACGGATGTCCTCACTATATGGCTACACCTTC
>-|TRBD1|TRBV11-2|TRBJ2-5
CASRPGTGETQYF
TGTGCCAGCAGGCCCGGGACAGGGGAGACCCAGTACTTC
>-|-|TRBV12-5|TRBJ2-3
CASGLVRPPGTQYF
TGTGCTAGTGGTTTGGTACGCCCCCCGGGTACGCAGTATTTT
>few|-|TRBV19|TRBJ1-2
CASSTPSQPGKRGYTF
TGTGCCAGTAGTACCCCCAGCCAACCGGGGAAACGTGGCTACACCTTC
>few|TRBD2|TRBV5-8|TRBJ2-1
CASSFGTSGGAHEQFF
TGTGCCAGCAGCTTTGGGACTAGCGGGGGGGCACATGAGCAGTTCTTC
>-|-|TRBV7-9|TRBJ2-3
CASSLAPGADTQYF
TGTGCCAGCAGCTTAGCGCCGGGTGCAGATACGCAGTATTTT
>-|TRBD1|TRBV2|TRBJ1-2
CASTQTGDDGYTF
TGTGCCAGCACCCAGACAGGGGATGATGGCTACACCTTC
>-|TRBD1|TRBV5-6|TRBJ1-4
CASSLNYPGQLFF
TGTGCCAGCAGCCTCAATTATCCGGGACAGTTGTTTTTT
>-|TRBD1|TRBV18|TRBJ2-7
CASSPSTGISYEQYF
TGTGCCAGCTCACCCTCGACAGGGATCTCCTACGAGCAGTACTTC
>-|-|TRBV11-1|TRBJ2-5
CASSLGNRDGETQYF
TGTGCCAGCAGCTTAGGGAACAGGGATGGAGAGACCCAGTACTTC
>-|TRBD1|TRBV15|TRBJ1-6
CATTTKTGPNSPLHF
TGTGCCACCACTACGAAGACAGGGCCGAATTCACCCCTCCACTTT
>-|TRBD1|TRBV9|TRBJ2-2
CASSARDRITGELFF
TGTGCCAGCAGCGCCCGGGACAGGATCACCGGGGAGCTGTTTTTT
>few|TRBD1|TRBV2|TRBJ2-2
CASRGQFTGELFF
TGTGCCAGCAGGGGACAGTTCACCGGGGAGCTGTTTTTT
>-|-|TRBV9|TRBJ1-1
CASSVAVNTEAFF
TGTGCCAGCAGCGTAGCTGTAAACACTGAAGCTTTCTTT
>-|-|TRBV7-8|TRBJ2-7
CASLRPGQLWGEQYF
TGTGCCAGCTTGAGGCCAGGACAGTTATGGGGCGAGCAGTACTTC
>-|TRBD2|TRBV7-3|TRBJ2-1
CASSRGPSGGNEQFF
TGTGCCAGCAGCCGGGGCCCTAGCGGGGGCAATGAGCAGTTCTTC
>-|-|TRBV19|TRBJ2-3
CASSIRRGPTDTQYF
TGTGCCAGTAGTATACGGAGGGGGCCCACAGATACGCAGTATTTT
>-|TRBD1|TRBV5-4|TRBJ2-3
CASSGQGGPDTQYF
TGTGCCAGCTCGGGACAGGGGGGCCCAGATACGCAGTATTTT
>-|TRBD2|TRBV6-5|TRBJ2-1
CASTQRGGNNEQFF
TGTGCCAGCACCCAGCGGGGGGGGAACAATGAGCAGTTCTTC
>many|-|TRBV30|TRBJ1-1
CAWSVRSFEAFF
TGTGCCTGGAGTGTGCGCTCTTTTGAAGCTTTCTTT
>few|-|TRBV5-1|TRBJ1-2
CASSLGTANYGYTF
TGCGCCAGCAGCTTGGGGACAGCTAACTATGGCTACACCTTC
>-|-|TRBV11-2|TRBJ2-7
CASSLDLAVYEQYF
TGTGCCAGCAGCTTAGATTTAGCAGTCTACGAGCAGTACTTC
>-|TRBD1|TRBV7-9|TRBJ2-7
CASSRTTGAITYEQYF
TGTGCCAGCAGCCGTACGACAGGGGCAATTACCTACGAGCAGTACTTC
>-|TRBD1|TRBV9|TRBJ2-1
CASSGGQGTSGVNEQFF
TGTGCCAGCAGCGGAGGACAGGGGACCTCCGGGGTCAATGAGCAGTTCTTC
>-|-|TRBV4-1|TRBJ1-2
CASSQADYGYTF
TGCGCCAGCAGCCAAGCAGACTATGGCTACACCTTC
>-|TRBD2|TRBV6-5|TRBJ2-1
CATPLLAGGYNEQFF
TGTGCCACCCCCCTCCTAGCGGGGGGATACAATGAGCAGTTCTTC
>-|-|TRBV7-6|TRBJ1-5
CASSLEQGIKPQHF
TGTGCCAGCAGCTTAGAACAGGGAATCAAGCCCCAGCATTTT
>once|-|TRBV5-6|TRBJ1-3
CASSAGLDRPPIYF
TGTGCCAGCAGCGCGGGTTTGGATCGCCCGCCCATATATTTT
>-|-|TRBV10-3|TRBJ1-2
CAISAQGSPNYGYTF
TGTGCCATCAGTGCACAGGGATCACCGAACTATGGCTACACCTTC
>-|-|TRBV21-1|TRBJ2-5
CASSPLRRGGKETQYF
TGTGCCAGCAGTCCCCTCCGGCGGGGGGGCAAAGAGACCCAGTACTTC
>-|TRBD1|TRBV30|TRBJ1-6
CAWTVGTGYNSPLHF
TGTGCCTGGACCGTTGGGACAGGATATAATTCACCCCTCCACTTT
>-|TRBD1|TRBV28|TRBJ1-2
CASSLIRGLNYGYTF
TGTGCCAGCAGTCTCATCAGGGGGTTAAACTATGGCTACACCTTC
>-|-|TRBV30|TRBJ1-5
CAWSVRRGRVGPYQPQHF
TGTGCCTGGAGTGTACGGAGGGGCAGGGTCGGACCTTATCAGCCCCAGCATTTT
>-|TRBD2|TRBV4-1|TRBJ2-2
CASSQVLAGGQGGELFF
TGCGCCAGCAGCCAAGTGCTAGCGGGGGGGCAGGGCGGGGAGCTGTTTTTT